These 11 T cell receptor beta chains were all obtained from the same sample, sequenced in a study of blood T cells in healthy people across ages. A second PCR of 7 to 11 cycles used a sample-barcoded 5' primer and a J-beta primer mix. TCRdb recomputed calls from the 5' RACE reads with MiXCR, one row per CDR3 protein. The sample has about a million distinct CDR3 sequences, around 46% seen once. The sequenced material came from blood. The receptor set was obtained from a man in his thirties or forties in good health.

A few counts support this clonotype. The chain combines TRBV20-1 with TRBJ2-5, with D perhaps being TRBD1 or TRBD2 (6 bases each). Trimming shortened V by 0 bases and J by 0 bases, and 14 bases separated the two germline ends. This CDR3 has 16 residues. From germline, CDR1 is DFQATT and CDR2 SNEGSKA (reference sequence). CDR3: CSARDDLGGNQETQYF. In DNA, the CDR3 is TGCAGTGCTAGAGATGACTTAGGGGGGAACCAAGAGACCCAGTACTTC.

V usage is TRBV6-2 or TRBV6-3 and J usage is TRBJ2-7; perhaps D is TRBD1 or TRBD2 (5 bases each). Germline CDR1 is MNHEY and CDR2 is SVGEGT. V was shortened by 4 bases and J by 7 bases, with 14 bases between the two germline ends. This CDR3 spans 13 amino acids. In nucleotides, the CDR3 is TGTGCCAGCAGTTTTGGGACGACGGGGGAGCAGTACTTC. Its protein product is CASSFGTTGEQYF.

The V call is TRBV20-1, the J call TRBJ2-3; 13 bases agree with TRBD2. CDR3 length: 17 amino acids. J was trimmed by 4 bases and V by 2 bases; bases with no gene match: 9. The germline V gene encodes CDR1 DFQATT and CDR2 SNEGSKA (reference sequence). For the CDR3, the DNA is TGCAGTGCTAGAAGGACTAGCGGGGGCGCAGGAGCAGATACGCAGTATTTT. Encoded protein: CSARRTSGGAGADTQYF.

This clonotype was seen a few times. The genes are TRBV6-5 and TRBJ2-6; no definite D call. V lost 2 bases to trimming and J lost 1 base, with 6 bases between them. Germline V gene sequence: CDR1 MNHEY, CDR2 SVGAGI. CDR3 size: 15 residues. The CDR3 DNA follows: TGTGCCAGCAGTTACCGGGTTTCTGGGGCCAACGTCCTGACTTTC. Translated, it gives CASSYRVSGANVLTF.

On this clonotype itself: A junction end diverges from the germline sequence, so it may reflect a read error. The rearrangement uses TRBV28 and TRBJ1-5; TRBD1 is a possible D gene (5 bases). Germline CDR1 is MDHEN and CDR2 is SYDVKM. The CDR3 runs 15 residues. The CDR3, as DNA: TGTACCAGCAGCCCGAGGCACAGGTGGAATCAGCCCCAGCATTTT. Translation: CTSSPRHRWNQPQHF.

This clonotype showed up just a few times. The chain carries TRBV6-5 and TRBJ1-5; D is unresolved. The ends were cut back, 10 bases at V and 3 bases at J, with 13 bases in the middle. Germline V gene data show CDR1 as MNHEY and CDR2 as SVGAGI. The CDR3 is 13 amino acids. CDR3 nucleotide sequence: TGTGCCACCCCCTGGTGGGTCAATCAGCCCCAGCATTTT. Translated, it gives CATPWWVNQPQHF.

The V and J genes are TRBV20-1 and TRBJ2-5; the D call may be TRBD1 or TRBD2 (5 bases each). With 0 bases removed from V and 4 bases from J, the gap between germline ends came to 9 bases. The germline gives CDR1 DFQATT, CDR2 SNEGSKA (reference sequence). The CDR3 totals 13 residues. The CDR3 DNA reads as TGCAGTGCTAGAGAGGGGGATGGAGAGACCCAGTACTTC. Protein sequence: CSAREGDGETQYF.

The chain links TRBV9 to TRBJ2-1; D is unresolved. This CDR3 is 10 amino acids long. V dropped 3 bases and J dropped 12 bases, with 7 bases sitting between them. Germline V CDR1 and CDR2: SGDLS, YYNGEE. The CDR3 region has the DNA TGTGCCAGCAGCGGCAATACGCAGTTCTTC. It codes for CASSGNTQFF.

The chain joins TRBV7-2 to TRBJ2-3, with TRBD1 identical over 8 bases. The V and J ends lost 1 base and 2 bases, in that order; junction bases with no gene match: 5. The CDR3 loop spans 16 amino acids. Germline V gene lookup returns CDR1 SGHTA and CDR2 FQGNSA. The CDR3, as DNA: TGTGCCAGCAGCTTAGTCCCAGGGGGCTCCACAGATACGCAGTATTTT. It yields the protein CASSLVPGGSTDTQYF.

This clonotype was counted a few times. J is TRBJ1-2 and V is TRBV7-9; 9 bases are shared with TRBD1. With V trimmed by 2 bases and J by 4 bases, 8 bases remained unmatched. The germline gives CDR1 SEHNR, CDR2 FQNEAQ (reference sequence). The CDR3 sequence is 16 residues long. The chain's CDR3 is CASSLRTGDSGYGYTF. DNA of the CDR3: TGTGCCAGCAGCTTACGGACAGGGGATTCGGGCTATGGCTACACCTTC. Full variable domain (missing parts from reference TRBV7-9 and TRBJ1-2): DTGVSQNPRHKITKRGQNVTFRCDPISEHNRLYWYRQTLGQGPEFLTYFQNEAQLEKSRLLSDRFSAERPKGSFSTLEIQRTEQGDSAMYLCASSLRTGDSGYGYTFGSGTRLTVV.

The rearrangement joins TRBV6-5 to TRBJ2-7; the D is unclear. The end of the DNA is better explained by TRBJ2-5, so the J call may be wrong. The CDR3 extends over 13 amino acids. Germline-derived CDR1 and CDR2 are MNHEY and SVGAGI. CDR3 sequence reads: CASRLEERETQYF. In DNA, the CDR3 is TGTGCCAGCAGACTTGAAGAAAGGGAGACCCAGTACTTC.